The 15 T cell receptor beta chains in this list originate from one sample, sequenced in a study of Ad26.COV2.S vaccination and SARS-CoV-2 variants. Treatment noted: roughly 20 received Ad26.COV2.S at low or high dose, single or two shots; a few received placebo; per-sample allocation not given. The samples date from day 63 after the first vaccine or placebo injection. Generated by immunoSEQ multiplex PCR, the TCRdb table keeps only in-frame clones and is missing some. The sample holds 410,000 or so clones; about nine tenths are singletons and the top ten take more than 1.5%. The sequencing here drew on peripheral blood, taken in a trial of Ad26.COV2.S vaccine versus placebo. These receptors were collected from a person aged 18-65 years who received the Ad26.COV2.S COVID-19 vaccine or a placebo.

The rearrangement joins TRBV7-9 to TRBJ2-1; D gene unclear. V was shortened by 3 bases and J by 10 bases, with 7 bases between the two germline ends. Germline V gene sequence: CDR1 SEHNR, CDR2 FQNEAQ (reference sequence). The length of the CDR3 is 11 residues. The CDR3 DNA is TGTGCCAGCAGCTTCACTGAAGAGCAGTTCTTC. Amino acids: CASSFTEEQFF.

The V and J genes are TRBV19 and TRBJ1-1; 7 bases are a match to TRBD1. The germline CDR1 and CDR2 sequences are LNHDA and SQIVND (reference sequence). The V gene end was trimmed by 7 bases and the J gene end by 0 bases; junction bases not matched to a gene: 5. The CDR3 has 14 amino acids. CDR3 sequence reads: CASTSQGLNTEAFF. The CDR3 DNA reads TGTGCCAGTACCTCACAGGGGCTGAACACTGAAGCTTTCTTT.

The chain uses TRBV4-3 and TRBJ2-3; D might be TRBD2 (6 bases). The CDR3 sequence is 15 residues long. In germline, CDR1 is LGHNA, CDR2 YSLEER. Trimming stripped 0 bases from V and 6 bases from J, with 13 bases between. The CDR3 here is CASSQDVAGRDTQYF. The CDR3 DNA follows: TGCGCCAGCAGCCAAGATGTCGCGGGGAGGGATACGCAGTATTTT.

CDR3 nucleotides: TGTGCCAGCAGCTTAGTAGGTGCTTTCTTT. Encoded protein: CASSLVGAFF. The chain couples TRBV11-2 to TRBJ1-1; D unclear. This CDR3 has 10 residues. V was clipped by 1 base and J by 11 bases, with 5 bases between them. The germline CDR1 and CDR2 sequences are SGHAT and FQNNGV.

The chain employs TRBV6-6 and TRBJ2-5; TRBD2 matches at 13 bases. J was trimmed by 5 bases and V by 6 bases; bases with no gene match: 3. The CDR3 runs to 14 residues. The germline V gene encodes CDR1 MNHNY and CDR2 SVGAGI (reference sequence). In DNA form, the CDR3 reads TGTGCCAGCAGCGGACTAGCGGGGGTGGAGACCCAGTACTTC. Translation gives CASSGLAGVETQYF.

The chain employs TRBV19 and TRBJ2-3; D is uncertain. Germline V gene data show CDR1 as LNHDA and CDR2 as SQIVND (reference sequence). The CDR3 spans 12 residues. V was pared by 5 bases and J by 2 bases, with 5 bases between. For the CDR3, the DNA is TGTGCCAGTAGTGCGTCCACAGATACGCAGTATTTT. It encodes CASSASTDTQYF.

The V call is TRBV7-9, the J call TRBJ1-4; D is uncertain. The germline CDR1 and CDR2 sequences are SEHNR and FQNEAQ (reference sequence). V gave up 6 bases and J gave up 0 bases, with 11 bases separating them. The CDR3 is made up of 15 amino acids. In nucleotides, the CDR3 is TGTGCCAGCAGGGGTCGGCAAGCAACTAATGAAAAACTGTTTTTT. It specifies CASRGRQATNEKLFF. The variable domain in full, with the rest retrieved from reference TRBV7-9 and TRBJ1-4, is DTGVSQNPRHKITKRGQNVTFRCDPISEHNRLYWYRQTLGQGPEFLTYFQNEAQLEKSRLLSDRFSAERPKGSFSTLEIQRTEQGDSAMYLCASRGRQATNEKLFFGSGTQLSVL.

The chain recombines TRBV2 with TRBJ2-3, with D hard to call. V lost 3 bases to trimming and J lost 6 bases, with 4 bases between them. The germline gives CDR1 SNHLY, CDR2 FYNNEI. There are 11 residues in the CDR3. The CDR3 DNA reads as TGTGCCAGCAGTGATTGGGATACGCAGTATTTT. It encodes CASSDWDTQYF. The whole variable domain, remainder taken from reference TRBV2 and TRBJ2-3, is EPEVTQTPSHQVTQMGQEVILRCVPISNHLYFYWYRQILGQKVEFLVSFYNNEISEKSEIFDDQFSVERPDGSNFTLKIRSTKLEDSAMYFCASSDWDTQYFGPGTRLTVL.

J is TRBJ1-4 and V is TRBV6-5; no firm D call. There are 14 residues in the CDR3. Trimming pared 2 bases from V and 6 bases from J, leaving 10 bases between. Germline V CDR1 and CDR2: MNHEY, SVGAGI. CDR3 protein: CASSYGSRYEKLFF. The CDR3 nucleotides are TGTGCCAGCAGTTACGGGTCCCGTTATGAAAAACTGTTTTTT.

The chain employs TRBV10-3 and TRBJ1-1; D gene uncertain. CDR1 and CDR2 (germline): ENHRY, SYGVKD. The CDR3 has 16 residues. V was clipped by 0 bases and J by 0 bases, with 11 bases between them. The chain's CDR3 is CAISESTAPMNTEAFF. CDR3 coding DNA: TGTGCCATCAGTGAGTCGACTGCTCCAATGAACACTGAAGCTTTCTTT.

The chain links TRBV5-1 to TRBJ1-1, with 8 bases that match TRBD1. Germline CDR1 reads SGHRS; CDR2 reads YFSETQ. This CDR3 contains 16 residues. V shed 4 bases, J shed 2 bases, and the junction held 10 bases outside the gene matches. The CDR3 loop is CASSRSGQGFNTEAFF. In DNA, the CDR3 is TGCGCCAGCAGCCGAAGTGGACAGGGCTTCAACACTGAAGCTTTCTTT.

J is TRBJ2-7 and V is TRBV25-1; the match to TRBD1 covers 8 bases. In germline, CDR1 is MGHDK, CDR2 SYGVNS. The CDR3 is 13 amino acids. The V and J ends lost 4 bases and 6 bases, in that order; junction bases with no gene match: 5. CDR3 loop: CASSGRTGFEQYF. CDR3 nucleotide sequence: TGTGCCAGCAGTGGACGGACAGGGTTCGAGCAGTACTTC.

The rearrangement uses TRBV7-2 and TRBJ2-5; a weak D match, TRBD2 (6 bases). Deletions cut 3 bases from V and 4 bases from J, with 12 bases between. The CDR3 length is 14 residues. Per germline, CDR1 SGHTA and CDR2 FQGNSA. The CDR3 protein is CASSLGLATETQYF. CDR3 coding DNA: TGTGCCAGCAGCTTGGGGCTAGCGACAGAGACCCAGTACTTC.

As concerns this clone: The sample has other DNA sequences that encode this CDR3 too. The chain links TRBV18 to TRBJ2-5; no clear D gene. CDR3 size: 13 residues. V lost 3 bases and J lost 3, with 8 bases in between. Per germline, CDR1 KGHSH and CDR2 LQKENI. The CDR3: CASSPGTKETQYF. CDR3 sequence (DNA): TGTGCCAGCTCACCGGGCACGAAAGAGACCCAGTACTTC.

The chain has TRBV30 and TRBJ1-5; 9 nucleotides agree with TRBD1. J lost 6 bases, V lost 0 bases, and 3 bases had no gene match. Germline CDR1 reads GTSNPN; CDR2 reads SVGIG (reference sequence). This CDR3 is built from 14 residues. In DNA form, the CDR3 reads TGTGCCTGGAGTGTTAACAGGGGGCTTCAGCCCCAGCATTTT. Protein product: CAWSVNRGLQPQHF.